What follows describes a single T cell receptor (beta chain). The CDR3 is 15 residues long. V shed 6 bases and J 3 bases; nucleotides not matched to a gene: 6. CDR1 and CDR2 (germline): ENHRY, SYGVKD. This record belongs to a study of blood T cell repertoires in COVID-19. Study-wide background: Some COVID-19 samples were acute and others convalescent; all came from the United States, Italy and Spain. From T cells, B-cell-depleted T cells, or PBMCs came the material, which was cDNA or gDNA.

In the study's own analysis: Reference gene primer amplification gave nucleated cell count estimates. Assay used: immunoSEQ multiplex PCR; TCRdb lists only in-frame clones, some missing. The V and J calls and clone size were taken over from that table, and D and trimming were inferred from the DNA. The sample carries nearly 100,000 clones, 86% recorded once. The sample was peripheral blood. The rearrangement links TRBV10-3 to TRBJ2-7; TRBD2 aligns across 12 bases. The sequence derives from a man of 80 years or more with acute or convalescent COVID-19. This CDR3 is CAIRGTSGRFYEQYF. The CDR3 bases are TGTGCCATCAGGGGTACTAGCGGGAGGTTCTACGAGCAGTACTTC.